This T cell receptor (beta chain) was retrieved from a study of coeliac disease. Study context: High-resolution HLA typing was lacking; TRBV7-2 bias was queried instead.

The trim removed 6 bases at V and 5 bases at J, leaving 7 bases unmatched. This CDR3 is 15 amino acids long. Per germline, CDR1 SNHLY and CDR2 FYNNEI. Clones were sequenced by immunoSEQ multiplex PCR, and TCRdb holds only the in-frame ones, with some missing. The sample includes some 6,200 clones, 55% to 80% of them seen just once. This rearrangement joins TRBV2 to TRBJ2-2; 9 positions agree with TRBD1. This TCR derives from a man between 65 and 85 years old with active celiac disease. Sequencing was done on a sample of lymphocytes from the gut lamina propria. CDR3 DNA: TGTGCCAGCAGAGGAACAGGGGGCAGGACCGGGGAGCTGTTTTTT. Translation: CASRGTGGRTGELFF.